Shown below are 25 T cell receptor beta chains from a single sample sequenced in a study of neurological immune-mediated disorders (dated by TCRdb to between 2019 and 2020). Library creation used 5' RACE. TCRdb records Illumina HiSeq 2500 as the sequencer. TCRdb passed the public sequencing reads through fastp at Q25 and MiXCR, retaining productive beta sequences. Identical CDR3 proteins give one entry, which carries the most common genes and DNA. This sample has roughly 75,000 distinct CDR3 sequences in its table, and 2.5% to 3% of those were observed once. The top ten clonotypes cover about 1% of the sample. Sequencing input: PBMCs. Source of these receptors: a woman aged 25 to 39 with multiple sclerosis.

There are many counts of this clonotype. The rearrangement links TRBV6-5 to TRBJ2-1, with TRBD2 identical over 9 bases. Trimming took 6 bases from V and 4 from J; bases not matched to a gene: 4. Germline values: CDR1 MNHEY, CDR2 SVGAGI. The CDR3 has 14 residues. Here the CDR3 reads CASRREGGYNEQFF. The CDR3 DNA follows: TGTGCCAGCAGGCGGGAGGGAGGGTACAATGAGCAGTTCTTC.

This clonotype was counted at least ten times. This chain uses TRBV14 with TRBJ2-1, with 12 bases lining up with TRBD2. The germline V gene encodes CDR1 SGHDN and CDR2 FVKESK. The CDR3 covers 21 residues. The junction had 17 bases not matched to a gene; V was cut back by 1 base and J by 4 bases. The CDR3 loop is CASSQVETSGRASRWYNEQFF. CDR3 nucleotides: TGTGCCAGCAGCCAAGTGGAGACTAGCGGGAGAGCTAGCAGATGGTACAATGAGCAGTTCTTC.

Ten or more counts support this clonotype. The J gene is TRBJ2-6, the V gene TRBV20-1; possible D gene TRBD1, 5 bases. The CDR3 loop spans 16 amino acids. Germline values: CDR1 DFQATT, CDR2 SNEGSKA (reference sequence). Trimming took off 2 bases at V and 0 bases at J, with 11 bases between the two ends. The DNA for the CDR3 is TGCAGTGCTAGAAAAGTAGGGGACTCTGGGGCCAACGTCCTGACTTTC. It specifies CSARKVGDSGANVLTF.

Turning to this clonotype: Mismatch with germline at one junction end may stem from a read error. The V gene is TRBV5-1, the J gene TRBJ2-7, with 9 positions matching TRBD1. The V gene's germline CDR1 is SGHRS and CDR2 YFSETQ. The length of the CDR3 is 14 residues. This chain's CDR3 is CASSPGQGGDEQCF. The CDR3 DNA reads TGCGCCAGCAGCCCGGGACAGGGTGGCGACGAGCAGTGCTTC. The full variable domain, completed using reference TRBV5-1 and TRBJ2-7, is KAGVTQTPRYLIKTRGQQVTLSCSPISGHRSVSWYQQTPGQGLQFLFEYFSETQRNKGNFPGRFSGRQFSNSRSEMNVSTLELGDSALYLCASSPGQGGDEQCFGPGTRLTVT.

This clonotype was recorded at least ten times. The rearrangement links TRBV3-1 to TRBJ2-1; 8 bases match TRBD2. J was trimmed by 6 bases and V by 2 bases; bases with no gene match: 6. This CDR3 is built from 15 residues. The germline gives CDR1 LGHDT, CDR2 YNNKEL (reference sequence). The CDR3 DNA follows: TGTGCCAGCAGCCAACAAGCGGGAGCCTTCAATGAGCAGTTCTTC. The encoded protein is CASSQQAGAFNEQFF.

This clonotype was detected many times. CDR3 sequence reads: CASSSAGGQPQHF. The CDR3 DNA follows: TGTGCCAGCAGCTCCGCAGGGGGTCAGCCCCAGCATTTT. J is TRBJ1-5 and V is TRBV5-6, with TRBD1 matching 7 bases. Germline trimming cut 3 bases from V and 6 bases from J; bases unmatched to any gene: 3. Germline CDR1 is SGHDT and CDR2 is YYEEEE. CDR3 length: 13 amino acids.

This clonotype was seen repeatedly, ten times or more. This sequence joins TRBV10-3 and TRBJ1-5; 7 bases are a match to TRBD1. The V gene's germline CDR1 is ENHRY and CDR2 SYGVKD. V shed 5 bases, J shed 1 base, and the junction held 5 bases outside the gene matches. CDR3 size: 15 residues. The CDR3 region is CAISPGQLSNQPQHF. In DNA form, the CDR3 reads TGTGCCATCAGTCCGGGACAGCTAAGCAATCAGCCCCAGCATTTT.

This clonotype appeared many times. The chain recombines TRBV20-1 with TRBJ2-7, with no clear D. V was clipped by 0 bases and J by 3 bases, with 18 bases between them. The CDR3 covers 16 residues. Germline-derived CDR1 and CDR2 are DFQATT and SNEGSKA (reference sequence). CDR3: CSARDWATMKVYEQYF. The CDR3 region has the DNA TGCAGTGCTAGAGATTGGGCGACAATGAAGGTCTACGAGCAGTACTTC.

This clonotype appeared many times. The chain's CDR3 is CASSLLSTEAFF. CDR3 bases: TGTGCCAGCAGCTTATTGAGCACTGAAGCTTTCTTT. The gene calls are TRBV7-2 and TRBJ1-1; D gene unclear. The CDR3 is made up of 12 amino acids. V lost 2 bases to trimming and J lost 4 bases, with 5 bases between them. The germline gives CDR1 SGHTA, CDR2 FQGNSA.

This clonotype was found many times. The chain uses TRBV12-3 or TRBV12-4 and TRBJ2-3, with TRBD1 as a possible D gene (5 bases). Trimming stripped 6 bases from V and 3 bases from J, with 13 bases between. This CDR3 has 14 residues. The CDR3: CASRIRGATDTQYF. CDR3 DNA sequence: TGTGCCAGCAGAATTAGGGGCGCAACAGATACGCAGTATTTT.

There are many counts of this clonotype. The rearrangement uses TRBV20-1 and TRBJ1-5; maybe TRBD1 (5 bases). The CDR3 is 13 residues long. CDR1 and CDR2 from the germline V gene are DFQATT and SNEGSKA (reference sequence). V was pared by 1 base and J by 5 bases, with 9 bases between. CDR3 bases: TGCAGTGCTAGAGTTAAGGGGTATCAGCCCCAGCATTTT. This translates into CSARVKGYQPQHF.

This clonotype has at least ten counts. For the CDR3, the DNA is TGCAGTGCAAAGGGGTTCGGCACTGAAGCTTTCTTT. It yields the protein CSAKGFGTEAFF. The genes are TRBV20-1 and TRBJ1-1, with D perhaps TRBD1 (5 bases). With 6 bases removed from V and 4 bases from J, the gap between germline ends came to 12 bases. CDR1 is DFQATT, CDR2 SNEGSKA, per germline (reference sequence). The length of the CDR3 is 12 residues.

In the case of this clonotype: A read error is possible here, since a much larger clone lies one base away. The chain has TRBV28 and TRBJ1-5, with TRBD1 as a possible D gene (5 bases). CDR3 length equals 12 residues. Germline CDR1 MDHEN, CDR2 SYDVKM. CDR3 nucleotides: TGTGCCAGCCACACGGGGGATCAGCCCCAGAATTTT. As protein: CASHTGDQPQNF.

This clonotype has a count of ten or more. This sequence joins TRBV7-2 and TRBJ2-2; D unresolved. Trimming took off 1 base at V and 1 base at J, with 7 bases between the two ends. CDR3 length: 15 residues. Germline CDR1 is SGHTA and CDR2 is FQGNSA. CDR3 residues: CASSLDGWNTGELFF. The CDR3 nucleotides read TGTGCCAGCAGCTTAGATGGGTGGAACACCGGGGAGCTGTTTTTT. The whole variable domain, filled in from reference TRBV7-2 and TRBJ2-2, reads GAGVSQSPSNKVTEKGKDVELRCDPISGHTALYWYRQSLGQGLEFLIYFQGNSAPDKSGLPSDRFSAERTGGSVSTLTIQRTQQEDSAVYLCASSLDGWNTGELFFGEGSRLTVL.

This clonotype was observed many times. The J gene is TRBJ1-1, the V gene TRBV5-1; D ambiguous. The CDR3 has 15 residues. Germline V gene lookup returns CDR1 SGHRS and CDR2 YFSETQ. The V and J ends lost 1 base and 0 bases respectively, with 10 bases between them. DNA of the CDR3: TGCGCCAGCAGCTTGAACGCTCAGGTGAACACTGAAGCTTTCTTT. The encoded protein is CASSLNAQVNTEAFF.

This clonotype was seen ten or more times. In DNA form, the CDR3 reads TGTGCCAGTAGTATAGGCCAACTGGGAGCTTTCTTT. Protein: CASSIGQLGAFF. This sequence joins TRBV19 and TRBJ1-1; D gene uncertain. This CDR3 comprises 12 residues. V was cut by 1 base and J by 10 bases, with 10 bases left in between. CDR1 and CDR2 from the germline V gene are LNHDA and SQIVND (reference sequence).

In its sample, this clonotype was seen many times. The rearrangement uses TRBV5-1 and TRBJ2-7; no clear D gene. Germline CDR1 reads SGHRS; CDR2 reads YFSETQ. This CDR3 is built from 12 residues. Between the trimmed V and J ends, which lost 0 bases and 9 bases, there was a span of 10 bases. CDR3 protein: CASSLDLSGQYF. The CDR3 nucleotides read TGCGCCAGCAGCTTGGATCTGTCGGGGCAGTACTTC.

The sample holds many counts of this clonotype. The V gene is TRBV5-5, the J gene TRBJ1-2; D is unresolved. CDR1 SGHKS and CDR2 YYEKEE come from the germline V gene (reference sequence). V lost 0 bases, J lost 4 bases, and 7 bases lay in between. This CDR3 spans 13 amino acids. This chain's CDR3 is CASSLGGSYGYTF. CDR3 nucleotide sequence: TGTGCCAGCAGCTTGGGAGGGAGCTATGGCTACACCTTC.

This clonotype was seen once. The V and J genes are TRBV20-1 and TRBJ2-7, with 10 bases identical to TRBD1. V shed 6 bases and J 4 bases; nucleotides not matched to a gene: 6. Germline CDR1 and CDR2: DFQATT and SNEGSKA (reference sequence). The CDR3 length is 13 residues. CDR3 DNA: TGCAGTGCCCCGACAGGGGGCTATTACGAGCAGTACTTC. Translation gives CSAPTGGYYEQYF.

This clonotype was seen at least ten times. The CDR3 sequence is CASEFIAGDVVEQFF. CDR3 DNA sequence: TGTGCCAGCGAATTTATAGCGGGAGATGTCGTTGAGCAGTTCTTC. This sequence joins TRBV6-9 and TRBJ2-1, with TRBD2 identical over 9 bases. V trimming: 8 bases; J trimming: 9 bases; junction bases outside the gene matches: 14. The germline gives CDR1 MNHGY, CDR2 SVAAGI. CDR3 length: 15 amino acids.

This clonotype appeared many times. The CDR3 DNA is TGTGCCAGCAGCTTAGGATCTGGGGTCAGCTCCTACGAGCAGTACTTC. Its translation: CASSLGSGVSSYEQYF. J is TRBJ2-7 and V is TRBV7-2; D call uncertain. The CDR3 loop spans 16 amino acids. V was pared by 1 base and J by 0 bases, with 13 bases between. The germline V gene has CDR1 SGHTA and CDR2 FQGNSA.

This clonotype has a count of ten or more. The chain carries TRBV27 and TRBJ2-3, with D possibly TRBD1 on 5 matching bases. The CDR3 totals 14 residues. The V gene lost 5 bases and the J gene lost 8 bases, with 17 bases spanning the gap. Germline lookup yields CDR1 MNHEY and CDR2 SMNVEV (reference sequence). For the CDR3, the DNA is TGTGCCAGCAGTCCCCCCCCTAGGGGTGGTACGCAGTATTTT. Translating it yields CASSPPPRGGTQYF.

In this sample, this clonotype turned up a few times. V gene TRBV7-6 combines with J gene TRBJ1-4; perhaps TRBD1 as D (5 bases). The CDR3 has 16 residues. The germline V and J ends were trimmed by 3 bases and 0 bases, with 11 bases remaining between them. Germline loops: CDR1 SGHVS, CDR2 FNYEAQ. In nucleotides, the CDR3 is TGTGCCAGCAGCTTCTCCACAGGCGCAACTAATGAAAAACTGTTTTTT. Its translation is CASSFSTGATNEKLFF.

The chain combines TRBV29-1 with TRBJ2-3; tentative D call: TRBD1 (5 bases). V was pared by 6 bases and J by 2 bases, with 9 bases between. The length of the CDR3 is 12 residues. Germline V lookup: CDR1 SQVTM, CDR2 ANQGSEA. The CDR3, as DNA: TGCAGCGTAACAGGAGACACAGATACGCAGTATTTT. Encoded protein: CSVTGDTDTQYF.

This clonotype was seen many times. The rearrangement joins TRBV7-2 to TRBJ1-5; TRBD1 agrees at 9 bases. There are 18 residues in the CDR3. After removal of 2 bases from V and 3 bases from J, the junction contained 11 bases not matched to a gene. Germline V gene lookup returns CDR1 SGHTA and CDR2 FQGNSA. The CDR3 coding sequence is TGTGCCAGCAGCTTAACATACCGGGACAGGGTGCCCAATCAGCCCCAGCATTTT. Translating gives CASSLTYRDRVPNQPQHF.